Each of the 18 T cell receptor beta chains below was sequenced from the same sample in a study of OX40 agonist ivuxolimab in advanced cancers. TCRdb keeps only in-frame clones here, not all; method: immunoSEQ multiplex PCR. The sample contains some 70,000 clones, roughly 82% of which appear only once. This specimen was CD4+ or CD8+ T cells sorted from blood, taken in a trial of the OX40 agonist ivuxolimab. The receptors stem from an adult with an advanced solid tumor such as melanoma, head and neck, liver or kidney cancer.

This clone showed up just once. The chain employs TRBV27 and TRBJ2-1; the match to TRBD1 covers 7 bases. CDR1 MNHEY and CDR2 SMNVEV come from the germline V gene (reference sequence). V lost 6 bases and J lost 5; bases outside the gene matches: 7. The CDR3 covers 14 residues. CDR3 coding DNA: TGTGCCAGCAGCCCTACGACAGGGAACAATGAGCAGTTCTTC. Its translation is CASSPTTGNNEQFF.

The V and J genes are TRBV7-2 and TRBJ2-5; no definite D call. Trimming cost V 1 base and J 0 bases, with 3 bases left between them. Germline V gives CDR1 SGHTA, CDR2 FQGNSA. The CDR3 totals 13 residues. CDR3 bases: TGTGCCAGCAGCTTAGATAACCAAGAGACCCAGTACTTC. Amino acids: CASSLDNQETQYF.

This clone was recorded at least ten times. The chain uses TRBV7-2 and TRBJ1-5; D is possibly TRBD1 (5 bases). CDR3 length: 15 residues. From germline, CDR1 is SGHTA and CDR2 FQGNSA. The ends were cut back, 2 bases at V and 7 bases at J, with 15 bases in the middle. The DNA for the CDR3 is TGTGCCAGCAGCTTATTCCGCCAGGGTAACCAGCCCCAGCATTTT. Protein product: CASSLFRQGNQPQHF. Looking up the rest from reference TRBV7-2 and TRBJ1-5 gives the full variable domain: GAGVSQSPSNKVTEKGKDVELRCDPISGHTALYWYRQSLGQGLEFLIYFQGNSAPDKSGLPSDRFSAERTGGSVSTLTIQRTQQEDSAVYLCASSLFRQGNQPQHFGDGTRLSIL.

V and J are TRBV6-5 and TRBJ1-6, with D unresolved. Germline V gene lookup returns CDR1 MNHEY and CDR2 SVGAGI. The CDR3 contains 14 residues. Trimming cost V 5 bases and J 7 bases, with 12 bases left between them. The CDR3 is CASSTGIENSPLHF. The DNA of the CDR3 is TGTGCCAGCAGTACCGGGATAGAAAATTCACCCCTCCACTTT.

The chain carries TRBV18 and TRBJ1-6; 7 nucleotides agree with TRBD1. Germline CDR1 reads KGHSH; CDR2 reads LQKENI. CDR3 length: 16 amino acids. The trim removed 4 bases at V and 6 bases at J, leaving 9 bases unmatched. CDR3 nucleotides: TGTGCCAGCTCACTCTCAACCCGGGACAGTAATTCACCCCTCCACTTT. This sequence encodes CASSLSTRDSNSPLHF.

V usage is TRBV4-3 and J usage is TRBJ2-1; 9 nucleotides agree with TRBD2. The CDR3 is 16 residues long. The germline gives CDR1 LGHNA, CDR2 YSLEER. Trimming removed 0 bases from V and 4 bases from J; junction bases left unmatched: 4. The CDR3 region is CASSQDPSGEYNEQFF. CDR3 coding DNA: TGCGCCAGCAGCCAAGATCCTAGCGGGGAGTACAATGAGCAGTTCTTC.

The chain has TRBV18 and TRBJ2-2; 7 bases match TRBD1. Per germline, CDR1 KGHSH and CDR2 LQKENI. The trim removed 3 bases at V and 4 bases at J, leaving 5 bases unmatched. The CDR3 runs to 15 residues. The CDR3 nucleotides read TGTGCCAGCTCACCCGCAGGGGGAATCACCGGGGAGCTGTTTTTT. As protein: CASSPAGGITGELFF. The full variable domain, completed using reference TRBV18 and TRBJ2-2, is NAGVMQNPRHLVRRRGQEARLRCSPMKGHSHVYWYRQLPEEGLKFMVYLQKENIIDESGMPKERFSAEFPKEGPSILRIQQVVRGDSAAYFCASSPAGGITGELFFGEGSRLTVL.

The gene calls are TRBV19 and TRBJ1-4, with D uncertain. This CDR3 comprises 15 residues. CDR1 and CDR2 (germline): LNHDA, SQIVND (reference sequence). V was cut by 3 bases and J by 0 bases, with 8 bases left in between. CDR3 sequence (DNA): TGTGCCAGTAGTATCAGTGTGACAACTAATGAAAAACTGTTTTTT. Residues: CASSISVTTNEKLFF.

The chain has TRBV25-1 and TRBJ2-5, with D tentatively TRBD1 or TRBD2 (5 bases each). Germline assignment: CDR1 MGHDK and CDR2 SYGVNS. The CDR3 consists of 13 residues. V lost 5 bases and J lost 8, with 15 bases in between. CDR3 nucleotides: TGTGCCAGCAGTCGTGGGGGACCACCCACCCAGTACTTC. It encodes CASSRGGPPTQYF.

The chain couples TRBV7-2 to TRBJ2-1; 9 bases are shared with TRBD2. Germline CDR1 is SGHTA and CDR2 is FQGNSA. The CDR3 sequence is 16 residues long. With 5 bases clipped from V and 4 bases from J, the junction kept 9 bases outside the gene matches. The CDR3 sequence is CASSLHGSGGYNEQFF. In DNA, the CDR3 is TGTGCCAGCAGCCTTCACGGTAGCGGGGGATACAATGAGCAGTTCTTC.

The table lists this clone with a few counts. The chain is built from TRBV6-1 and TRBJ2-5, with a tentative D call TRBD2 (5 bases). Trimming removed 4 bases at V and 1 base at J, with 10 bases between. The germline CDR1 and CDR2 sequences are MNHNS and SASEGT. The CDR3 spans 14 residues. The CDR3 here is CASSARGLQETQYF. The CDR3 coding sequence is TGTGCCAGCAGTGCCCGGGGTCTCCAAGAGACCCAGTACTTC.

V usage is TRBV6-6 and J usage is TRBJ2-7, with a weak D call TRBD1 (6 bases). CDR1 and CDR2 (germline): MNHNY, SVGAGI (reference sequence). V was trimmed by 4 bases and J by 0 bases, leaving 13 bases between them. The length of the CDR3 is 15 residues. The CDR3 reads CASSSHRVGSYEQYF. The CDR3 region has the DNA TGTGCCAGCAGTTCCCACAGGGTTGGCTCCTACGAGCAGTACTTC.

The genes are TRBV5-6 and TRBJ2-2, with D possibly matching TRBD2 (6 bases). Germline V gene sequence: CDR1 SGHDT, CDR2 YYEEEE. The ends were cut back, 2 bases at V and 8 bases at J, with 16 bases in the middle. CDR3 length: 15 amino acids. The CDR3: CASSLPGLALGELFF. The CDR3 DNA is TGTGCCAGCAGCTTACCGGGACTGGCTTTGGGGGAGCTGTTTTTT.

This clone was counted only a few times. The chain joins TRBV4-3 to TRBJ1-2, with TRBD1 matching 10 bases. Germline V gene sequence: CDR1 LGHNA, CDR2 YSLEER. J lost 5 bases, V lost 4 bases, and 10 bases had no gene match. This CDR3 is 16 amino acids long. The CDR3 sequence: CASSRKPGQGNYGYTF. CDR3 coding DNA: TGCGCCAGCAGCCGAAAACCGGGACAGGGGAATTATGGCTACACCTTC.

The DNA for the CDR3 is TGTGCCAGCACCCGGGGGACTATGGCCTACGAGCAGTACTTC. It encodes CASTRGTMAYEQYF. V is TRBV2 and J is TRBJ2-7, with 7 bases aligning to TRBD2. The V and J ends lost 7 bases and 2 bases, in that order; junction bases with no gene match: 8. Germline V gene data show CDR1 as SNHLY and CDR2 as FYNNEI. The CDR3 runs to 14 residues.

The rearrangement joins TRBV6-4 to TRBJ2-1, with 9 nucleotides matching TRBD1. V lost 3 bases and J lost 6; bases outside the gene matches: 12. The CDR3 loop spans 17 amino acids. Germline lookup yields CDR1 MRHNA and CDR2 SNTAGT. The DNA for the CDR3 is TGTGCCAGCAGTGAATGGGGGACCGGGACAGGGATCAATGAGCAGTTCTTC. This gives the protein CASSEWGTGTGINEQFF.

The chain has TRBV5-6 and TRBJ1-1; possible D gene TRBD1, 6 bases. V gave up 1 base and J gave up 1 base, with 11 bases separating them. Germline values: CDR1 SGHDT, CDR2 YYEEEE. CDR3 length: 15 residues. As DNA, the CDR3 is TGTGCCAGCAGCTTGAGAGGGGGGTCGAACACTGAAGCTTTCTTT. Amino acids: CASSLRGGSNTEAFF.

This clone was seen only once. CDR3 residues: CASSLWETNTDTQYF. The DNA of the CDR3 is TGTGCCAGCAGCTTATGGGAGACTAACACAGATACGCAGTATTTT. This sequence joins TRBV7-9 and TRBJ2-3; D is perhaps TRBD2 (5 bases). Per the germline V gene, CDR1 is SEHNR and CDR2 is FQNEAQ (reference sequence). V was trimmed by 2 bases and J by 2 bases, leaving 11 bases between them. The CDR3 totals 15 residues. The full variable domain, with the rest looked up from reference TRBV7-9 and TRBJ2-3, is DTGVSQNPRHKITKRGQNVTFRCDPISEHNRLYWYRQTLGQGPEFLTYFQNEAQLEKSRLLSDRFSAERPKGSFSTLEIQRTEQGDSAMYLCASSLWETNTDTQYFGPGTRLTVL.